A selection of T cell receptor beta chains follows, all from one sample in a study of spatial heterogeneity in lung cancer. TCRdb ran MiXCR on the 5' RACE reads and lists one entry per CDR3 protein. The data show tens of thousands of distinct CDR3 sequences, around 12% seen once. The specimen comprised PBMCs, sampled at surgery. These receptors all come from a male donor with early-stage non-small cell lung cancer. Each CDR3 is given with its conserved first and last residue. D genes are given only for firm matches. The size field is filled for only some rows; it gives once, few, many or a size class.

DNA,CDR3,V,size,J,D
TGTGCCAGTAGTCCCGTCAGCGCAGATACGCAGTATTTT,CASSPVSADTQYF,TRBV19,many,TRBJ2-3,-
TGTGCCTGCGGACTAGCGGGAGGCACCGGGGAGCTGTTTTTT,CACGLAGGTGELFF,TRBV7-9,few,TRBJ2-2,TRBD2
TGTGCCAGTAGGAGCAGGATTGGATCACCCCTCCACTTT,CASRSRIGSPLHF,TRBV19,-,TRBJ1-6,-
TGCAGCGTTGCCGGGGACAACGAAGAGACCCAGTACTTC,CSVAGDNEETQYF,TRBV29-1,few,TRBJ2-5,-
TGCGCCAGCAGCCCCCGGGACAGGAATTTGAACACTGAAGCTTTCTTT,CASSPRDRNLNTEAFF,TRBV4-1,few,TRBJ1-1,TRBD1
TGTGCCAGCAGCTTAGAGGGACTCCCCGTGGAGACCCAGTACTTC,CASSLEGLPVETQYF,TRBV11-2,few,TRBJ2-5,-
TGCAGCGTTGTTGGGACTAGCGGGAGTTGGGAGCAGTTCTTC,CSVVGTSGSWEQFF,TRBV29-1,-,TRBJ2-1,TRBD2
TGCGCCAGCAGCTCCGGGGGGGGAAGAAACACTGAAGCTTTCTTT,CASSSGGGRNTEAFF,TRBV5-1,few,TRBJ1-1,-
TGTGCCAGCAACCCCTCCGGGGGTCGGGCCCAGCATTTT,CASNPSGGRAQHF,TRBV28,few,TRBJ1-5,-
TGTGCCAGCAGACCCTCAGACAGGGGAGTCAACAATGAGCAGTTCTTC,CASRPSDRGVNNEQFF,TRBV12-3/TRBV12-4,few,TRBJ2-1,TRBD1
TGTGCCAGCAGCCTCTACGGGGACCAGCCCCAGCATTTT,CASSLYGDQPQHF,TRBV11-2,few,TRBJ1-5,-
TGTGCCAGCAGCAAATCAAACAGCGGGCATGAGCAGTTCTTC,CASSKSNSGHEQFF,TRBV7-3,-,TRBJ2-1,-
TGTGCCAGCAGTCTAGCGGGGGGGGACTACAATGAGCAGTTCTTC,CASSLAGGDYNEQFF,TRBV6-4,many,TRBJ2-1,TRBD2
TGCGCCAGCAGCCAAGGTCGAGCGGACGGGGAGCTGTTTTTT,CASSQGRADGELFF,TRBV4-1,few,TRBJ2-2,-
TGCAGTGCTAGGAGAGGGGGGACGTACCAAGAGACCCAGTACTTC,CSARRGGTYQETQYF,TRBV20-1,-,TRBJ2-5,-
TGTGCCAGCCGTACAGGGGGCGCCTATGGCTACACCTTC,CASRTGGAYGYTF,TRBV2,-,TRBJ1-2,TRBD1
TGTGCCAGCAGCGTCGGAGGGACAGCAACTAATGAAAAACTGTTTTTT,CASSVGGTATNEKLFF,TRBV9,-,TRBJ1-4,TRBD1
TGTGCCAGCAGTGAACCGGACAGATTAGATCGGAACACTGAAGCTTTCTTT,CASSEPDRLDRNTEAFF,TRBV2,many,TRBJ1-1,-
TGTGCCAGCAGCCAAGGAGTAGGGGCCGGGGAGCTGTTTTTT,CASSQGVGAGELFF,TRBV3-1,-,TRBJ2-2,-
TGTGCCATCAGTGGACCTAGCGGGAGTGACGAGCAGTACTTC,CAISGPSGSDEQYF,TRBV10-3,many,TRBJ2-7,TRBD2
TGTGCCTGGAGTGTAAGTAGCGGTCTTGGCTACACCTTC,CAWSVSSGLGYTF,TRBV30,-,TRBJ1-2,-
TGTGCCAGCACCCGGGATTCTTATAATTCACCCCTCCACTTT,CASTRDSYNSPLHF,TRBV6-1,few,TRBJ1-6,-
TGTGCCAGCATCCCTGGTAGCGGGTCTACCGGGGAGCTGTTTTTT,CASIPGSGSTGELFF,TRBV12-3/TRBV12-4,-,TRBJ2-2,TRBD2
TGTGCCAGCAGCAAAATTTATCAAGTTGGGAGTCGGACCGGGGAGCTGTTTTTT,CASSKIYQVGSRTGELFF,TRBV21-1,-,TRBJ2-2,-
TGTGCCAGTAGCGACGGACTAGCCAAAAACATTCAGTACTTC,CASSDGLAKNIQYF,TRBV19,-,TRBJ2-4,-
TGCGCCAGCAGCTTGATCGCTAGCGGGAACACCGGGGAGCTGTTTTTT,CASSLIASGNTGELFF,TRBV5-1,few,TRBJ2-2,TRBD2
TGTGCCTGGACAGGGACGTCCGTCTCGAACACCGGGGAGCTGTTTTTT,CAWTGTSVSNTGELFF,TRBV30,-,TRBJ2-2,-
TGCAGTGCTCCCGTGGGGACAAGGAATTCACCCCTCCACTTT,CSAPVGTRNSPLHF,TRBV20-1,many,TRBJ1-6,-
TGTGCCAGCAGCTTAGCGGGGACAGTGACAGATACGCAGTATTTT,CASSLAGTVTDTQYF,TRBV7-2,-,TRBJ2-3,TRBD1
TGTGCCAGCAGCGTGCAGGGTAGAGGCACAGATACGCAGTATTTT,CASSVQGRGTDTQYF,TRBV7-9,few,TRBJ2-3,-
TGTGCCAGCAGCTTAGGGACTCCCCACGGGGAGCTGTTTTTT,CASSLGTPHGELFF,TRBV7-2,-,TRBJ2-2,-
TGTGCCAGCAGTTACAAGACAGGGGCTTGGGATGAAGCTTTCTTT,CASSYKTGAWDEAFF,TRBV6-5,few,TRBJ1-1,TRBD1
TGCAGTGCTAGAGACTTTGGCGGATACTCTACGGACAATGAGCAGTTCTTC,CSARDFGGYSTDNEQFF,TRBV20-1,many,TRBJ2-1,-
TGTGCCAGCAGCTTAGATGGGACAGTAACCTACGAGCAGTACTTC,CASSLDGTVTYEQYF,TRBV11-2,-,TRBJ2-7,TRBD1
TGTGCCAGCAGCTTAAGAGGCGAGAGCTCCTACGAGCAGTACTTC,CASSLRGESSYEQYF,TRBV7-9,few,TRBJ2-7,-
TGTGCCAGCAGTTTCGACGGACTAGCGGGAGACGAGCAGTACTTC,CASSFDGLAGDEQYF,TRBV12-3/TRBV12-4,-,TRBJ2-7,TRBD2
TGTGCTAGTGGTTTCCAGGAGAACACCGGGGAGCTGTTTTTT,CASGFQENTGELFF,TRBV12-5,-,TRBJ2-2,-
TGCAGCGTTGAATCTACAGCCCGCGGTATGGCTTTCTTT,CSVESTARGMAFF,TRBV29-1,many,TRBJ1-1,-
TGTGCCTGGAGTGTACTCCCCCTTCGTGAGCAGTACTTC,CAWSVLPLREQYF,TRBV30,few,TRBJ2-7,-
TGTGCCAGCAGCAGCTTGTACGGTTCACCCCTCCACTTT,CASSSLYGSPLHF,TRBV2,-,TRBJ1-6,-
TGTGCCAGCAGCTTAGACCCCTCTGGAGCTAATAATTCACCCCTCCACTTT,CASSLDPSGANNSPLHF,TRBV7-2,many,TRBJ1-6,-
TGTGCCAGTAGTATAGACACCGATTTCAACTATGGCTACACCTTC,CASSIDTDFNYGYTF,TRBV19,many,TRBJ1-2,-
TGTGCCAGCAGCCGCCGGGACAGTACCTACTACACTGAAGCTTTCTTT,CASSRRDSTYYTEAFF,TRBV7-9,-,TRBJ1-1,TRBD1